One sample yielded the 32 T cell receptor beta chains listed below, sequenced in a study of cytomegalovirus exposure and HLA in healthy donors. This PCR relied on a set of 60 Vbeta primers and 13 Jbeta primers. Measured with immunoSEQ multiplex PCR; TCRdb has only the in-frame clones, and not every one. The sample comprises approximately 100,000 clones, around four fifths of which are singletons, and 3.5% to 5% rests with the top ten. Sequencing was done on a sample of PBMCs. The source is a man between 40 and 49 years old in good health and CMV-seronegative.

The chain couples TRBV2 to TRBJ2-3; D may be TRBD2 (5 bases). Trimming cost V 7 bases and J 3 bases, with 11 bases left between them. The CDR3 has 13 residues. Germline-derived CDR1 and CDR2 are SNHLY and FYNNEI. In nucleotides, the CDR3 is TGTGCCAGCACCGCCGAGGGAACAGATACGCAGTATTTT. Translated, it gives CASTAEGTDTQYF.

CDR3 bases: TGTGCCAGCAGTGAGGGGACAGGGGGTAACTATGGCTACACCTTC. Protein product: CASSEGTGGNYGYTF. This chain joins TRBV25-1 and TRBJ1-2, with 11 positions matching TRBD1. V lost 3 bases and J lost 1; bases outside the gene matches: 1. The CDR3 contains 15 residues. Germline V gene lookup returns CDR1 MGHDK and CDR2 SYGVNS.

This chain links TRBV7-6 with TRBJ1-1; D is perhaps TRBD1 (6 bases). V lost 3 bases to trimming and J lost 0 bases, with 26 bases between them. The CDR3 spans 20 residues. Germline V lookup: CDR1 SGHVS, CDR2 FNYEAQ. The CDR3 here is CASSFRTSTGTDNMNTEAFF. The CDR3 DNA reads TGTGCCAGCAGCTTTAGAACGTCGACAGGTACGGATAACATGAACACTGAAGCTTTCTTT.

V usage is TRBV15 and J usage is TRBJ2-3; the D gene is possibly TRBD2 (5 bases). In germline, CDR1 is LNHNV, CDR2 YYDKDF (reference sequence). The CDR3 is 17 amino acids. V gave up 0 bases and J gave up 6 bases, with 19 bases separating them. The CDR3 loop is CATSRDLPHGEADTQYF. DNA of the CDR3: TGTGCCACCAGCAGAGACCTTCCCCACGGGGAAGCGGATACGCAGTATTTT.

V is TRBV11-2 and J is TRBJ2-1; weak D call: TRBD2 (6 bases). The CDR3 runs 11 residues. Germline V gives CDR1 SGHAT, CDR2 FQNNGV. V lost 6 bases and J lost 12, with 12 bases in between. CDR3 DNA: TGTGCCAGCAGTTCTCAGCGGGTGCAGTTCTTC. It translates to CASSSQRVQFF.

This rearrangement joins TRBV7-6 to TRBJ2-1, with 12 bases lining up with TRBD2. Per the germline V gene, CDR1 is SGHVS and CDR2 is FNYEAQ. V lost 2 bases and J lost 7; bases outside the gene matches: 3. The CDR3 contains 15 residues. The DNA of the CDR3 is TGTGCCAGCAGCTTACTAGCGGGGGGGCAGAATGAGCAGTTCTTC. Protein sequence: CASSLLAGGQNEQFF.

This rearrangement joins TRBV5-1 to TRBJ2-1; 8 bases agree with TRBD2. Looked up from germline, CDR1 is SGHRS and CDR2 is YFSETQ. The CDR3 runs 16 residues. V trimming: 4 bases; J trimming: 7 bases; junction bases outside the gene matches: 13. The DNA for the CDR3 is TGCGCCAGCAGCCCCTTGAATAGCGGGGCGGCGAATGAGCAGTTCTTC. Amino acids: CASSPLNSGAANEQFF.

For the CDR3, the DNA is TGTGCCAGCAGCGCTACTGGACAGGGGGCTTTGGCCGGGGAGCTGTTTTTT. Its protein is CASSATGQGALAGELFF. The V and J genes are TRBV11-2 and TRBJ2-2, with 11 bases fitting TRBD1. The CDR3 loop spans 17 amino acids. The V gene's germline CDR1 is SGHAT and CDR2 FQNNGV. Trimming removed 5 bases from V and 6 bases from J; junction bases left unmatched: 11. Using reference TRBV11-2 and TRBJ2-2 for the parts outside the CDR3, the full variable domain is EAGVAQSPRYKIIEKRQSVAFWCNPISGHATLYWYQQILGQGPKLLIQFQNNGVVDDSQLPKDRFSAERLKGVDSTLKIQPAKLEDSAVYLCASSATGQGALAGELFFGEGSRLTVL.

The V gene is TRBV18, the J gene TRBJ1-2, with D possibly TRBD1 on 6 matching bases. The CDR3 contains 14 residues. Germline V gene data show CDR1 as KGHSH and CDR2 as LQKENI. Trimming pared 0 bases from V and 5 bases from J, leaving 10 bases between. The DNA of the CDR3 is TGTGCCAGCTCACCACCGCACCAGGGGTATGGCTACACCTTC. Its translation is CASSPPHQGYGYTF.

This clone was counted only a few times. The chain joins TRBV11-2 to TRBJ1-1; D call uncertain. V gave up 1 base and J gave up 3 bases, with 3 bases separating them. In germline, CDR1 is SGHAT, CDR2 FQNNGV. CDR3 size: 12 residues. The CDR3 DNA reads as TGTGCCAGCAGCTTAGCTTACACTGAAGCTTTCTTT. Translating it yields CASSLAYTEAFF.

V gene TRBV25-1 combines with J gene TRBJ1-4; 10 bases match TRBD1. The germline CDR1 and CDR2 sequences are MGHDK and SYGVNS. V lost 2 bases, J lost 10 bases, and 4 bases stayed unmatched. This CDR3 has 14 amino acids. The CDR3: CASSEDRGPAKLFF. In DNA, the CDR3 is TGTGCCAGCAGTGAAGACAGGGGGCCCGCAAAACTGTTTTTT.

V gene TRBV12-5 combines with J gene TRBJ2-1; perhaps TRBD1 as D (8 bases). CDR1 and CDR2 from the germline V gene are LGHNT and FRNRAP. The CDR3 sequence is 17 residues long. The V end was cut by 1 base, the J end by 4 bases, with 17 bases between. Here the CDR3 DNA reads TGTGCTAGTGGTTTGGAACCGACAGGGGAGGGGTACAATGAGCAGTTCTTC. It specifies CASGLEPTGEGYNEQFF.

The chain recombines TRBV4-1 with TRBJ2-7; D gene ambiguous. This CDR3 region has 12 residues. V lost 9 bases to trimming and J lost 0 bases, with 9 bases between them. Looked up from germline, CDR1 is MGHRA and CDR2 is YSYEKL. In DNA form, the CDR3 reads TGCGCCAGACACCGGAGCTCCTACGAGCAGTACTTC. Its protein product is CARHRSSYEQYF.

The chain has TRBV10-3 and TRBJ2-3, with D maybe TRBD2 (6 bases). CDR3 length equals 20 residues. V gave up 0 bases and J gave up 0 bases, with 22 bases separating them. Germline V CDR1 and CDR2: ENHRY, SYGVKD. DNA of the CDR3: TGTGCCATCAGTGAGTCTATGGGTAGCGGCGCCGAAACTAGCACAGATACGCAGTATTTT. This gives the protein CAISESMGSGAETSTDTQYF.

V gene TRBV5-5 combines with J gene TRBJ1-1; 8 nucleotides align to TRBD1. Germline V gene sequence: CDR1 SGHKS, CDR2 YYEKEE (reference sequence). This CDR3 has 17 residues. With V trimmed by 0 bases and J by 7 bases, 14 bases remained unmatched. The CDR3 is CASSLAVGRGRRIEAFF. As DNA, the CDR3 is TGTGCCAGCAGCTTGGCCGTGGGCAGGGGGCGCAGGATTGAAGCTTTCTTT.

The CDR3 loop reads CASSAGTGGYGYTF. In nucleotides, the CDR3 is TGTGCCAGCAGCGCCGGGACAGGGGGTTATGGCTACACCTTC. The rearrangement links TRBV9 to TRBJ1-2; 11 bases align to TRBD1. This CDR3 has 14 residues. The germline gives CDR1 SGDLS, CDR2 YYNGEE. V shed 3 bases, J shed 5 bases, and the junction held 3 bases outside the gene matches.

Points on this clone: Mismatch with germline at one junction end may stem from a read error. Other DNA sequences in the sample encode the same CDR3. In DNA form, the CDR3 reads TGTGCCAGCAGCCTTAGTTTAGGGGCGAATAATTCCCCCCTCCACTTT. Its protein is CASSLSLGANNSPLHF. The chain recombines TRBV11-2 with TRBJ1-6, with a possible D match to TRBD1 (5 bases). Germline loops: CDR1 SGHAT, CDR2 FQNNGV. This CDR3 region has 16 residues.

The rearrangement uses TRBV4-1 and TRBJ2-1; 10 nucleotides match TRBD1. The germline V gene has CDR1 MGHRA and CDR2 YSYEKL. This CDR3 spans 15 amino acids. J gave up 2 bases and V 3 bases, and 1 base lay outside the gene matches. The CDR3 DNA follows: TGCGCCAGCAGCCAGGGACAGGGGACCTACAATGAGCAGTTCTTC. This encodes CASSQGQGTYNEQFF.

The rearrangement links TRBV5-1 to TRBJ1-4; 7 bases align to TRBD1. V trimming: 2 bases; J trimming: 6 bases; junction bases outside the gene matches: 7. Germline V gene data show CDR1 as SGHRS and CDR2 as YFSETQ. The length of the CDR3 is 15 residues. CDR3 DNA: TGCGCCAGCAGCTTAAGTACCGGGACAGATGAAAAACTGTTTTTT. Its translation is CASSLSTGTDEKLFF.

The table lists this clone with a few counts. The chain links TRBV5-4 to TRBJ2-5; 13 bases align to TRBD2. V dropped 4 bases and J dropped 4; count of bases not matched to a gene: 7. This CDR3 has 16 amino acids. CDR1 SGHNT and CDR2 YYREEE come from the germline V gene (reference sequence). CDR3 in amino acids: CASSGTSGGASETQYF. The CDR3 DNA sequence: TGTGCCAGCAGCGGAACTAGCGGGGGGGCCTCAGAGACCCAGTACTTC.

This chain connects TRBV18 to TRBJ1-5, with 7 nucleotides matching TRBD1. This CDR3 has 13 residues. The junction had 3 bases not matched to a gene; V was cut back by 5 bases and J by 5 bases. Per the germline V gene, CDR1 is KGHSH and CDR2 is LQKENI. As DNA, the CDR3 is TGTGCCAGCTCATCGGGGACAGATCAGCCCCAGCATTTT. Its protein product is CASSSGTDQPQHF.

Only a few counts were recorded for this clone. The genes are TRBV9 and TRBJ2-1; 10 bases fit TRBD2. The J segment lost 0 bases and the V segment lost 3 bases, leaving 3 bases of the junction unmatched. CDR3 length: 16 residues. Germline V gene data show CDR1 as SGDLS and CDR2 as YYNGEE. Here the CDR3 reads CASSARLAGSYNEQFF. Here the CDR3 DNA reads TGTGCCAGCAGCGCCAGACTAGCGGGCTCCTACAATGAGCAGTTCTTC.

The chain employs TRBV7-6 and TRBJ2-5; weak D call: TRBD2 (7 bases). Germline loops: CDR1 SGHVS, CDR2 FNYEAQ. Trimming left V 4 bases short and J 4 bases short, with 22 bases between. The CDR3 is 17 amino acids. The CDR3 sequence is CASSSSPRRGGRETQYF. The DNA for the CDR3 is TGTGCCAGCAGCTCCTCCCCCCGGAGGGGGGGAAGAGAGACCCAGTACTTC.

This clone appeared a few times. The chain has TRBV27 and TRBJ2-1, with TRBD2 as a possible D gene (6 bases). This CDR3 contains 16 residues. V was cut by 2 bases and J by 4 bases, with 15 bases left in between. The germline V gene encodes CDR1 MNHEY and CDR2 SMNVEV (reference sequence). CDR3 sequence (DNA): TGTGCCAGCAGTTTAGCTCTGGGACTTACTTACAATGAGCAGTTCTTC. It is translated as CASSLALGLTYNEQFF.

J is TRBJ2-7 and V is TRBV7-8; no clear D. This CDR3 spans 13 amino acids. CDR1 is SGHVS and CDR2 is FQNEAQ in the germline V gene. Trimming took 0 bases from V and 2 from J, leaving 5 bases between them. CDR3 loop: CASSLADTYEQYV. Here the CDR3 DNA reads TGTGCCAGCAGCTTAGCAGACACCTACGAGCAGTACGTC.

The V and J genes are TRBV28 and TRBJ1-5; a possible D gene is TRBD1 (5 bases). Trimming left V 5 bases short and J 4 bases short, with 12 bases between. Germline V gene lookup returns CDR1 MDHEN and CDR2 SYDVKM. The CDR3 has 14 residues. In nucleotides, the CDR3 is TGTGCCAGCAGTACATCGCAGGGTAATCAGCCCCAGCATTTT. It codes for CASSTSQGNQPQHF.

V usage is TRBV30 and J usage is TRBJ1-1, with a possible D match to TRBD1 (6 bases). The CDR3 extends over 12 amino acids. Germline assignment: CDR1 GTSNPN and CDR2 SVGIG (reference sequence). The V gene lost 3 bases and the J gene lost 10 bases, with 15 bases spanning the gap. The CDR3 here is CAWSPRGGGAFF. CDR3 in DNA: TGTGCCTGGAGCCCACGGGGAGGGGGAGCTTTCTTT.

The chain couples TRBV10-3 to TRBJ1-2; a possible D gene is TRBD1 (6 bases). Trimming removed 7 bases at V and 0 bases at J, with 15 bases between. This CDR3 spans 15 amino acids. CDR1 and CDR2 from the germline V gene are ENHRY and SYGVKD. The CDR3 nucleotides are TGTGCCATCACTCCTCGGGACAACCCTAACTATGGCTACACCTTC. Protein sequence: CAITPRDNPNYGYTF.

V and J are TRBV2 and TRBJ1-2; D is unclear. Trimming took off 3 bases at V and 6 bases at J, with 5 bases between the two ends. The CDR3 runs to 11 residues. CDR1 is SNHLY, CDR2 FYNNEI, per germline. CDR3 coding DNA: TGTGCCAGCAGTGATTCCAATGGCTACACCTTC. Protein sequence: CASSDSNGYTF.

The chain is built from TRBV11-1 and TRBJ1-2; a weak D match, TRBD1 (5 bases). Germline CDR1 reads SGHAT; CDR2 reads FQDESV (reference sequence). The V gene lost 5 bases and the J gene lost 5 bases, with 18 bases spanning the gap. The length of the CDR3 is 15 residues. CDR3 residues: CASSPGRGVGYGYTF. The CDR3, as DNA: TGTGCCAGCAGCCCCGGACGGGGGGTCGGGTATGGCTACACCTTC. Supplemented by reference TRBV11-1 and TRBJ1-2, the full variable domain reads EAEVAQSPRYKITEKSQAVAFWCDPISGHATLYWYRQILGQGPELLVQFQDESVVDDSQLPKDRFSAERLKGVDSTLKIQPAELGDSAMYLCASSPGRGVGYGYTFGSGTRLTVV.

In its sample, this clone was seen once. The CDR3 is CASSQQFSSGNTIYF. CDR3 bases: TGTGCCAGCAGCCAACAATTTAGTTCTGGAAACACCATATATTTT. The V gene is TRBV14, the J gene TRBJ1-3; D unresolved. Germline CDR1 reads SGHDN; CDR2 reads FVKESK. The V and J ends lost 2 bases and 1 base respectively, with 9 bases between them. This CDR3 contains 15 residues.

This clone was picked up one time. The V call is TRBV7-2, the J call TRBJ2-5; possibly TRBD1 for D (6 bases). The CDR3 contains 14 residues. CDR1 and CDR2 (germline): SGHTA, FQGNSA. V lost 5 bases and J 5 bases, leaving 15 bases between the germline ends. CDR3 residues: CASSPQQGPETQYF. Here the CDR3 DNA reads TGTGCCAGCAGCCCCCAACAGGGACCTGAGACCCAGTACTTC.